One and the same sample provided the 22 T cell receptor beta chains below, sequenced in a study of Graves' ophthalmopathy and Graves' hyperthyroidism. As the template, RNA transcripts were used to amplify TCR beta CDR3 regions. First-round RT-PCR relied on HTBI primers, and a second-round multiplex PCR came next. TCRdb recomputed calls from the multiplex PCR reads with MiXCR, one row per CDR3 protein. In the table there are around 43,000 distinct CDR3 sequences, roughly half of which are singletons. The sequencing input was peripheral blood. The receptors shown here come from an adult man with Graves' ophthalmopathy.

The table lists this clonotype with a few counts. V and J are TRBV18 and TRBJ1-5, with D perhaps matching TRBD1 (5 bases). V was clipped by 0 bases and J by 5 bases, with 11 bases between them. The CDR3 extends over 15 amino acids. From germline, CDR1 is KGHSH and CDR2 LQKENI. The CDR3 is CASSPPGATDQPQHF. The CDR3 DNA reads as TGTGCCAGCTCACCACCAGGGGCCACGGATCAGCCCCAGCATTTT.

This clonotype was seen at least ten times. The V call is TRBV20-1, the J call TRBJ2-1; D ambiguous. The CDR3 is made up of 13 amino acids. CDR1 is DFQATT, CDR2 SNEGSKA, per germline (reference sequence). Trimming left V 5 bases short and J 6 bases short, with 14 bases between. The CDR3 DNA sequence: TGCAGTGCTCCCGGGTCCTGGGGCAATGAGCAGTTCTTC. It yields the protein CSAPGSWGNEQFF.

This clonotype was seen at least ten times. J is TRBJ1-2 and V is TRBV19; maybe TRBD1 (5 bases). The CDR3 totals 14 residues. Germline assignment: CDR1 LNHDA and CDR2 SQIVND (reference sequence). Trimming pared 6 bases from V and 0 bases from J, leaving 11 bases between. CDR3 protein: CASSQGVANYGYTF. CDR3 nucleotides: TGTGCCAGTAGCCAGGGCGTAGCTAACTATGGCTACACCTTC.

This clonotype was counted ten times or more. V usage is TRBV6-2 or TRBV6-3 and J usage is TRBJ1-5; 10 bases are shared with TRBD1. Unmatched junction bases numbered 10, after V lost 5 bases and J lost 6 bases. This CDR3 region has 16 residues. Germline V CDR1 and CDR2: MNHEY, SVGEGT. CDR3 in amino acids: CASSTGQGVRSQPQHF. The CDR3 nucleotides are TGTGCCAGCAGTACCGGACAGGGGGTTAGATCTCAGCCCCAGCATTTT.

The J gene is TRBJ2-3, the V gene TRBV9; the D is unclear. CDR1 is SGDLS and CDR2 is YYNGEE in the germline V gene. The CDR3 is 17 residues long. Trimming cost V 0 bases and J 0 bases, with 14 bases left between them. CDR3: CASSVAMGYPSTDTQYF. The DNA for the CDR3 is TGTGCCAGCAGCGTAGCTATGGGATACCCCAGCACAGATACGCAGTATTTT.

V usage is TRBV5-1 and J usage is TRBJ1-4, with a possible D match to TRBD1 (5 bases). V shed 4 bases and J shed 8 bases, with 15 bases lying between them. The CDR3 is 14 amino acids. The germline CDR1 and CDR2 sequences are SGHRS and YFSETQ. DNA for the CDR3: TGCGCCAGCAGCAGAGGGGCAGGTCAAGAAAAACTGTTTTTT. Protein: CASSRGAGQEKLFF.

The chain has TRBV7-2 and TRBJ2-6; D uncertain. The V gene's germline CDR1 is SGHTA and CDR2 FQGNSA. Between the trimmed V and J ends, which lost 5 bases and 4 bases, there was a span of 6 bases. CDR3 length equals 13 residues. CDR3 loop: CASSQTGANVLTF. CDR3 nucleotide sequence: TGTGCCAGCAGCCAGACAGGGGCCAACGTCCTGACTTTC.

The chain employs TRBV25-1 and TRBJ2-2; D is perhaps TRBD1 or TRBD2 (6 bases each). CDR1 and CDR2 (germline): MGHDK, SYGVNS. Trimming stripped 4 bases from V and 0 bases from J, with 15 bases between. The CDR3 loop spans 17 amino acids. The CDR3 spells CASSARRAGANTGELFF. DNA of the CDR3: TGTGCCAGCAGTGCTAGGAGGGCAGGGGCGAACACCGGGGAGCTGTTTTTT.

This clonotype was observed at least ten times. The CDR3 region has the DNA TGTGCCAGCAGCTTACGCGTCGGGTCACGCATAGAAGCTTTCTTT. Protein sequence: CASSLRVGSRIEAFF. The V gene is TRBV7-8, the J gene TRBJ1-1; no clear D. Germline V gene lookup returns CDR1 SGHVS and CDR2 FQNEAQ. There are 15 residues in the CDR3. V was trimmed by 2 bases and J by 8 bases, leaving 18 bases between them.

This clonotype is classed as medium-sized. V and J are TRBV2 and TRBJ2-3; TRBD2 might be the D (5 bases). Germline CDR1 reads SNHLY; CDR2 reads FYNNEI. CDR3 length: 15 residues. V was cut by 1 base and J by 0 bases, with 8 bases left in between. The CDR3 DNA sequence: TGTGCCAGCAGTGAAGGACTAACTAGCACAGATACGCAGTATTTT. This encodes CASSEGLTSTDTQYF.

This chain links TRBV20-1 with TRBJ2-3; weak D call: TRBD2 (6 bases). The germline V gene encodes CDR1 DFQATT and CDR2 SNEGSKA (reference sequence). V was trimmed by 3 bases and J by 3 bases, leaving 16 bases between them. The CDR3 has 15 residues. The CDR3 sequence: CSARREDLFTDTQYF. CDR3 in DNA: TGCAGTGCTAGGAGGGAGGACCTGTTTACAGATACGCAGTATTTT.

This clonotype was seen ten or more times. V is TRBV7-2 and J is TRBJ2-3; 9 bases fit TRBD2. Germline V gene sequence: CDR1 SGHTA, CDR2 FQGNSA. Losses at the gene ends were 3 bases for V and 4 bases for J; bases not matched to a gene: 17. This CDR3 is 19 amino acids long. CDR3: CASSFLGMAGGVGPDTQYF. The CDR3 coding sequence is TGTGCCAGCAGCTTTCTTGGAATGGCGGGAGGGGTCGGCCCAGATACGCAGTATTTT.

In its sample, this clonotype was seen once. The genes are TRBV7-2 and TRBJ2-1, with 8 bases matching TRBD1. V lost 5 bases and J lost 6; bases outside the gene matches: 6. CDR3 length: 14 residues. Germline loops: CDR1 SGHTA, CDR2 FQGNSA. DNA of the CDR3: TGTGCCAGCAGCCCCGGACAGGGAGTCAATGAGCAGTTCTTC. This codes for CASSPGQGVNEQFF.

On this clonotype: A single base separates this from a much larger clone, so it may be a read error. V is TRBV3-1 and J is TRBJ2-5; 8 nucleotides agree with TRBD2. This CDR3 has 14 residues. Germline loops: CDR1 LGHDT, CDR2 YNNKEL (reference sequence). The V and J ends lost 6 bases and 5 bases, in that order; junction bases with no gene match: 8. The CDR3 DNA is TGTGCCAGCAGTCCCGGGGGGGAGATGGAGACCCAGTACTTC. It translates to CASSPGGEMETQYF.

This clonotype was seen many times. CDR3 protein: CASGSGTGGGFDTEAFF. The CDR3 bases are TGTGCCAGCGGTTCCGGGACAGGGGGCGGTTTTGACACTGAAGCTTTCTTT. The chain joins TRBV2 to TRBJ1-1, with 12 bases lining up with TRBD1. Germline CDR1 and CDR2: SNHLY and FYNNEI. This CDR3 is 17 amino acids long. V gave up 8 bases and J gave up 3 bases; unmatched junction bases: 13.

This clonotype appeared many times. The chain combines TRBV15 with TRBJ1-5; D remains unclear. Deletions cut 5 bases from V and 2 bases from J, with 10 bases between. This CDR3 is built from 14 residues. CDR1 and CDR2 from the germline V gene are LNHNV and YYDKDF (reference sequence). For the CDR3, the DNA is TGTGCCACCAGCTCTTCTGGGGGCAATCAGCCCCAGCATTTT. Translated, it gives CATSSSGGNQPQHF. Supplemented by reference TRBV15 and TRBJ1-5, the full variable domain reads DAMVIQNPRYQVTQFGKPVTLSCSQTLNHNVMYWYQQKSSQAPKLLFHYYDKDFNNEADTPDNFQSRRPNTSFCFLDIRSPGLGDTAMYLCATSSSGGNQPQHFGDGTRLSIL.

In its sample, this clonotype was seen once. This chain links TRBV10-3 with TRBJ2-5; D remains unclear. Trimming took off 4 bases at V and 4 bases at J, with 13 bases between the two ends. Germline V gene sequence: CDR1 ENHRY, CDR2 SYGVKD. CDR3 length equals 14 residues. The CDR3 nucleotides read TGTGCCATCAGTGGCTCCGGATATGGAGAGACCCAGTACTTC. Translated, it gives CAISGSGYGETQYF.

This clonotype was picked up many times. This may come from a read error, since a much larger clone is one base off. The genes are TRBV5-1 and TRBJ2-2; D could derive from TRBD1 or TRBD2 (5 bases each). Between the trimmed V and J ends, which lost 3 bases and 4 bases, there was a span of 16 bases. The CDR3 length is 16 residues. Germline CDR1 reads SGHRS; CDR2 reads YFSETQ. CDR3 residues: CASSSLGVRSTGELFF. The CDR3 nucleotides read TGCGCCAGCAGCTCCTTGGGGGTAAGGAGCACCGGGGAGCTGTTTTTT.

This clonotype was seen a few times. No conserved phenylalanine or tryptophan ends this CDR3, so it is likely a read error. The DNA is omitted, as the CDR3 cannot be located on it reliably, and the CDR3 follows TCRdb's listing. V is TRBV7-3 and J is TRBJ2-1; TRBD2, the table's D call, lacks a check against the DNA. Germline CDR1 and CDR2: SGHTA and FQGTGA. The CDR3 is 11 amino acids long, termini counted. This CDR3 reads CASSLGGLAGV.

The chain uses TRBV7-2 and TRBJ1-2; D perhaps matches TRBD1 (5 bases). This CDR3 has 16 amino acids. Trimming shortened V by 4 bases and J by 7 bases, and 22 bases separated the two germline ends. Germline values: CDR1 SGHTA, CDR2 FQGNSA. Here the CDR3 reads CASSSKDRATLSGYTF. The CDR3 DNA sequence: TGTGCCAGCAGCTCGAAAGACAGAGCCACCCTTAGTGGCTACACCTTC.

This clonotype occurred many times. J is TRBJ1-1 and V is TRBV19; TRBD1 matches 7 bases. CDR3 size: 14 residues. With 5 bases clipped from V and 0 bases from J, the junction kept 3 bases outside the gene matches. The germline gives CDR1 LNHDA, CDR2 SQIVND (reference sequence). CDR3 amino acids: CASSPQGLNTEAFF. In nucleotides, the CDR3 is TGTGCCAGTAGTCCACAGGGGCTGAACACTGAAGCTTTCTTT.

This clonotype was found many times. The chain combines TRBV5-1 with TRBJ2-3, with TRBD2 matching 8 bases. This CDR3 is 15 amino acids long. Losses at the gene ends were 2 bases for V and 4 bases for J; bases not matched to a gene: 6. CDR1 SGHRS and CDR2 YFSETQ come from the germline V gene. CDR3 DNA sequence: TGCGCCAGCAGCTTTTTCGGGGGGGCCGCAGATACGCAGTATTTT. Translation: CASSFFGGAADTQYF.